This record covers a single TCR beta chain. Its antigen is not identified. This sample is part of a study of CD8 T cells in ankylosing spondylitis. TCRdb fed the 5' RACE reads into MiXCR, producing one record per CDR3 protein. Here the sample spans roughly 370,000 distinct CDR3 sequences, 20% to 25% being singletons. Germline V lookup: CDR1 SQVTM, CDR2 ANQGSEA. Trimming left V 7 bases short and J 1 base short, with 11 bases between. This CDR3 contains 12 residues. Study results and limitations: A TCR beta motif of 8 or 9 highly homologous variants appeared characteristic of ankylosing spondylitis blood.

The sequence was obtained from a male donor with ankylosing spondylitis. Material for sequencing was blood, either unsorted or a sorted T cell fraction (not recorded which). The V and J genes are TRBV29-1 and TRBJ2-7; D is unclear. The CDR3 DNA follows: TGCAGCGGGATGGGCAGTTCCTACGAGCAGTACTTC. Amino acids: CSGMGSSYEQYF.